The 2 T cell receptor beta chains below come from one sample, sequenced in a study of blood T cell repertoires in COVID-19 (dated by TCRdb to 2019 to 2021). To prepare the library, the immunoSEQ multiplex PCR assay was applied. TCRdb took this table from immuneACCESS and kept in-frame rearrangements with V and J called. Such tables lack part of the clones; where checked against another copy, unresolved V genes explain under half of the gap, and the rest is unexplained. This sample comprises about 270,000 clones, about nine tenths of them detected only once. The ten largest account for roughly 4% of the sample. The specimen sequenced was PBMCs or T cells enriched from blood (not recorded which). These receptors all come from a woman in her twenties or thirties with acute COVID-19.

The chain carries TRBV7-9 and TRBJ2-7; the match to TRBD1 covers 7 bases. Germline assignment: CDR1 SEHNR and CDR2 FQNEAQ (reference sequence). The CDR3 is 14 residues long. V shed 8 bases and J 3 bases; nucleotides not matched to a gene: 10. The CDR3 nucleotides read TGTGCCAGCGCCGGAACAGGGGCGTTCTACGAGCAGTACTTC. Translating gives CASAGTGAFYEQYF. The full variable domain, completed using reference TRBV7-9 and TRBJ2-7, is DTGVSQNPRHKITKRGQNVTFRCDPISEHNRLYWYRQTLGQGPEFLTYFQNEAQLEKSRLLSDRFSAERPKGSFSTLEIQRTEQGDSAMYLCASAGTGAFYEQYFGPGTRLTVT.

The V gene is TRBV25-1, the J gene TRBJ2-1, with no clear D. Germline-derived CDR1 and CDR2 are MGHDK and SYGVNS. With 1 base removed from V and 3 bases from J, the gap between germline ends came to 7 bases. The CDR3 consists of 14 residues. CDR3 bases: TGTGCCAGCAGTGAATCCGGAGTCTACAATGAGCAGTTCTTC. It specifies CASSESGVYNEQFF.